A selection of T cell receptor beta chains follows, all from one sample in a study of blood T cell repertoires in COVID-19. Data came from immunoSEQ multiplex PCR; TCRdb stores just in-frame clones and leaves some out. The data show fewer than 250,000 clones, approximately 91% seen once. The sample taken for sequencing was peripheral blood. The origin of the receptors is a man aged 35-49 years with acute or convalescent COVID-19. Both conserved end residues are part of each CDR3. Each record gives: J gene, D gene, V gene, CDR3 DNA, CDR3 protein. D genes are given only for firm matches.

j_call: TRBJ2-7; d_call: NA; v_call: TRBV6-5; cdr3_nt: TGTGCCAGCAGTTCCTCCGTCCCCTACGAGCAGTACTTC; cdr3_aa: CASSSSVPYEQYF
j_call: TRBJ1-5; d_call: NA; v_call: TRBV7-2; cdr3_nt: TGTGCCAGCAGCCAACAGGGTACGGGCAATCAGCCCCAGCATTTT; cdr3_aa: CASSQQGTGNQPQHF
j_call: TRBJ2-7; d_call: NA; v_call: TRBV10-3; cdr3_nt: TGTGCCATCAGTGACGTATTATCCTACGAGCAGTACTTC; cdr3_aa: CAISDVLSYEQYF
j_call: TRBJ2-7; d_call: NA; v_call: TRBV19; cdr3_nt: TGTGCCAGTAGTATAGATGCGGGTCCCTACGAGCAGTACTTC; cdr3_aa: CASSIDAGPYEQYF
j_call: TRBJ2-4; d_call: TRBD2; v_call: TRBV3-1/TRBV3-2; cdr3_nt: TGTGCCAGCAGTCGGACTAGCGGGGGGGCAAACATTCAGTACTTC; cdr3_aa: CASSRTSGGANIQYF
j_call: TRBJ2-3; d_call: TRBD1; v_call: TRBV2; cdr3_nt: TGTGCCAACCACCGGGACAGGGACTCAGATACGCAGTATTTT; cdr3_aa: CANHRDRDSDTQYF
j_call: TRBJ2-5; d_call: TRBD2; v_call: TRBV7-2; cdr3_nt: TGTGCCAGCAGCCCCTTAGCGGGGGCAGGGGAGACCCAGTACTTC; cdr3_aa: CASSPLAGAGETQYF
j_call: TRBJ2-7; d_call: TRBD2; v_call: TRBV7-2; cdr3_nt: TGTGCCAGCAGGAGCAGGGTTTCGGGACTAGCGGGAGCGCAGTACTTC; cdr3_aa: CASRSRVSGLAGAQYF
j_call: TRBJ1-2; d_call: NA; v_call: TRBV9; cdr3_nt: TGTGCCAGCACCCTATTGGGGGGGTATGGCTACACCTTC; cdr3_aa: CASTLLGGYGYTF
j_call: TRBJ2-7; d_call: NA; v_call: TRBV30; cdr3_nt: TGTGCCTGGAGGGCTAGTGGATCCTACGAGCAGTACTTC; cdr3_aa: CAWRASGSYEQYF
j_call: TRBJ2-1; d_call: NA; v_call: TRBV7-7; cdr3_nt: TGTGCCAGCAGCTTAGCGCATAGCGATGAGCAGTTCTTC; cdr3_aa: CASSLAHSDEQFF
j_call: TRBJ1-4; d_call: TRBD1; v_call: TRBV28; cdr3_nt: TGTGCCAGCAGTGAAGGGGGCAGGGGGCTTGAAAAACTGTTTTTT; cdr3_aa: CASSEGGRGLEKLFF